This T cell receptor (beta chain) was sequenced for a study of CD8+CD57+ T cells in acquired aplastic anemia. Whole-study findings and limits: Patients and controls shared 25 to 30 CD8+ CDR3 sequences, which appeared highly expressed in patients and within their immunodominant clones. Controls and patients did not differ significantly in CD8+ Simpson's diversity.

From germline, CDR1 is SNHLY and CDR2 FYNNEI. The CDR3 is made up of 15 amino acids. It was genomic DNA that served as the template for profiling TCR beta VDJ and CDR3. TCRdb re-called the reads with MiXCR, one entry per CDR3 protein. Of fewer than 300,000 distinct CDR3 sequences in the sample, 82% were seen once. Previously, flow cytometry had revealed CD8+CD57+ cell expansion in the patients chosen for sequencing. With no exception, the patients had severe acquired aplastic anemia. Comments on this clonotype: Its cognate antigen is unknown. The junction shows a germline mismatch at one end, possibly a read error.

The sequenced sample consisted of sorted CD4+, CD8+, or CD8+CD57+ T cells (not recorded which) from PBMCs. The V gene is TRBV2, the J gene TRBJ1-2, with unresolved D. This clonotype was obtained from a human donor with aplastic anemia. The CDR3, as DNA: TGTGCCAGCAGTGGTGGTGGAGGGCATGAGTATTTCTTCGCCTTC. Protein: CASSGGGGHEYFFAF.